The 17 T cell receptor beta chains in this list originate from one sample, sequenced in a study of Ad26.COV2.S vaccination and SARS-CoV-2 variants. Produced via immunoSEQ multiplex PCR; TCRdb's table is partial and in-frame only. The sample lists 320,000 or so clones, roughly 90% occurring once. As to treatment: some 20 received Ad26.COV2.S at low or high dose, single or two shots; about 5 received placebo; per-sample allocation not given. On day 63 after the first injection, vaccine and placebo recipients gave samples. The starting material was peripheral blood, obtained in a trial of Ad26.COV2.S vaccine versus placebo. These receptors were obtained from a person aged 18-60 years who received the Ad26.COV2.S COVID-19 vaccine or a placebo.

This clone was detected once. The chain is built from TRBV27 and TRBJ2-3; 8 nucleotides line up with TRBD1. Unmatched junction bases numbered 8, after V lost 5 bases and J lost 1 base. The CDR3 runs to 16 residues. The germline CDR1 and CDR2 sequences are MNHEY and SMNVEV (reference sequence). DNA of the CDR3: TGTGCCAGCAGTGACCGGGACAGGCGCGGCACAGATACGCAGTATTTT. As protein: CASSDRDRRGTDTQYF.

The chain has TRBV28 and TRBJ2-1, with TRBD2 matching over 8 bases. With V trimmed by 4 bases and J by 4 bases, 6 bases remained unmatched. Germline CDR1 is MDHEN and CDR2 is SYDVKM. The CDR3 spans 15 residues. The chain's CDR3 is CASSYSGIGYNEQFF. The CDR3, as DNA: TGTGCCAGCAGTTATAGCGGGATTGGGTACAATGAGCAGTTCTTC.

The chain is built from TRBV3-1 (or the pseudogene TRBV3-2) and TRBJ2-1; TRBD1 matches at 7 bases. The trim removed 7 bases at V and 1 base at J, leaving 4 bases unmatched. Per germline, CDR1 LGHDT and CDR2 YNNKEL (reference sequence). CDR3 size: 14 residues. CDR3 residues: CASNQGVSYNEQFF. CDR3 in DNA: TGTGCCAGCAACCAGGGGGTTTCCTACAATGAGCAGTTCTTC.

The chain has TRBV7-2 and TRBJ1-2; D remains ambiguous. Germline lookup yields CDR1 SGHTA and CDR2 FQGNSA. V was clipped by 1 base and J by 1 base, with 10 bases between them. The CDR3 has 15 residues. The CDR3 loop reads CASSLDPGFNYGYTF. CDR3 in DNA: TGTGCCAGCAGCTTAGACCCGGGGTTTAACTATGGCTACACCTTC.

To note about this clone: Its ends do not fully match the called genes, so a read error is possible. The chain joins TRBV7-2 to TRBJ2-1; 7 positions agree with TRBD2. The CDR3 is 14 residues long. Per the germline V gene, CDR1 is SGHTA and CDR2 is FQGNSA. CDR3 coding DNA: TGTGCCAGCAGCACCCCGGGGGACTACGATGAGCAGTTCTTC. Translating gives CASSTPGDYDEQFF. The full variable domain, with the rest looked up from reference TRBV7-2 and TRBJ2-1, is GAGVSQSPSNKVTEKGKDVELRCDPISGHTALYWYRQSLGQGLEFLIYFQGNSAPDKSGLPSDRFSAERTGGSVSTLTIQRTQQEDSAVYLCASSTPGDYDEQFFGPGTRLTVL.

The V and J genes are TRBV2 and TRBJ1-1; D ambiguous. The V and J ends lost 7 bases and 0 bases respectively, with 12 bases between them. Germline lookup yields CDR1 SNHLY and CDR2 FYNNEI. CDR3 length: 14 residues. Here the CDR3 DNA reads TGTGCCAGCAAATTATTCAACATGAACACTGAAGCTTTCTTT. This codes for CASKLFNMNTEAFF. The variable domain in full, completed from reference TRBV2 and TRBJ1-1, reads EPEVTQTPSHQVTQMGQEVILRCVPISNHLYFYWYRQILGQKVEFLVSFYNNEISEKSEIFDDQFSVERPDGSNFTLKIRSTKLEDSAMYFCASKLFNMNTEAFFGQGTRLTVV.

The chain combines TRBV7-2 with TRBJ2-1; no firm D call. This CDR3 region has 13 residues. Per germline, CDR1 SGHTA and CDR2 FQGNSA. With 0 bases removed from V and 7 bases from J, the gap between germline ends came to 7 bases. Here the CDR3 reads CASSLAPKNEQFF. CDR3 sequence (DNA): TGTGCCAGCAGCTTAGCCCCGAAGAATGAGCAGTTCTTC.

The rearrangement joins TRBV5-1 to TRBJ2-7; D is ambiguous. The germline V gene has CDR1 SGHRS and CDR2 YFSETQ. V lost 5 bases to trimming and J lost 2 bases, with 17 bases between them. The CDR3 loop spans 15 amino acids. DNA of the CDR3: TGCGCCAGCAGGGGTATCTCCAGGTCAGCCTACGAGCAGTACGTC. Amino acids: CASRGISRSAYEQYV.

This rearrangement joins TRBV5-1 to TRBJ2-7, with 9 bases identical to TRBD1. CDR1 and CDR2 from the germline V gene are SGHRS and YFSETQ. V was clipped by 5 bases and J by 2 bases; unmatched bases: 8. This CDR3 comprises 15 residues. The CDR3 DNA reads TGCGCCAGCAGTGATCGGGGACAGGGTACCTACGAGCAGTACTTC. Its translation: CASSDRGQGTYEQYF.

This rearrangement joins TRBV28 to TRBJ1-2; perhaps TRBD1 as D (6 bases). The V end lost 2 bases, the J end lost 4 bases, and 11 bases lay between the germline ends. The germline CDR1 and CDR2 sequences are MDHEN and SYDVKM. The CDR3 sequence is 14 residues long. The chain's CDR3 is CASSLTGGSYGYTF. The CDR3 nucleotides are TGTGCCAGCAGTTTAACGGGGGGCTCCTATGGCTACACCTTC.

The chain joins TRBV6-4 to TRBJ2-1; D not certain. CDR3 size: 16 residues. V was trimmed by 0 bases and J by 10 bases, leaving 19 bases between them. Germline V gene lookup returns CDR1 MRHNA and CDR2 SNTAGT. CDR3: CASSDSSTSQVVEQFF. The CDR3, as DNA: TGTGCCAGCAGTGACTCGAGCACCAGCCAAGTGGTGGAGCAGTTCTTC.

The chain joins TRBV7-7 to TRBJ2-2; possibly TRBD1 for D (6 bases). The CDR3 is made up of 16 amino acids. Between the trimmed V and J ends, which lost 6 bases and 6 bases, there was a span of 20 bases. Germline CDR1 is SSHAT and CDR2 is FNYEAQ (reference sequence). In DNA, the CDR3 is TGTGCCAGCAGGAACACAGGGTTATCAGCATCCGGGGAGCTGTTTTTT. Its protein product is CASRNTGLSASGELFF.

This chain uses TRBV25-1 with TRBJ1-1; 8 positions match TRBD1. The CDR3 runs to 14 residues. In germline, CDR1 is MGHDK, CDR2 SYGVNS. Trimming took 4 bases from V and 1 from J; bases not matched to a gene: 2. In nucleotides, the CDR3 is TGTGCCAGCAGTGCAGGGACAGGGAACACTGAAGCTTTCTTT. It codes for CASSAGTGNTEAFF.

The rearrangement links TRBV7-9 to TRBJ2-3; TRBD2 aligns across 14 bases. This CDR3 has 18 residues. Trimming at V came to 5 bases and at J to 2 bases, leaving 9 bases not matched to a gene. Looked up from germline, CDR1 is SEHNR and CDR2 is FQNEAQ (reference sequence). CDR3 coding DNA: TGTGCCAGCAGCCCCCGGACTAGCGGGGGGCGCCCCACAGATACGCAGTATTTT. Translating it yields CASSPRTSGGRPTDTQYF.

The chain employs TRBV6-1 and TRBJ1-1; tentatively, D is TRBD1 (5 bases). V dropped 6 bases and J dropped 8 bases, with 19 bases sitting between them. Germline-derived CDR1 and CDR2 are MNHNS and SASEGT. CDR3 size: 14 residues. The CDR3 nucleotides read TGTGCCAGCAGCCCCCGGGTGAGGGACGCAGAAGCTTTCTTT. It is translated as CASSPRVRDAEAFF.

This clone came up once. The chain couples TRBV18 to TRBJ2-7; TRBD2 is a possible D gene (6 bases). V was clipped by 1 base and J by 6 bases, with 7 bases between them. CDR1 and CDR2 (germline): KGHSH, LQKENI. This CDR3 is 12 amino acids long. CDR3 amino acids: CASSPLEGEQYV. The CDR3, as DNA: TGTGCCAGCTCACCACTGGAGGGCGAGCAGTACGTC.

The chain combines TRBV7-2 with TRBJ1-2; D unclear. Germline values: CDR1 SGHTA, CDR2 FQGNSA. Deletions cut 5 bases from V and 6 bases from J, with 13 bases between. The length of the CDR3 is 13 residues. CDR3 sequence (DNA): TGTGCCAGCAGCGGCGGGCCAGTAAATGGCTACACCTTC. Its protein is CASSGGPVNGYTF.